These 2 T cell receptor beta chains were all obtained from the same sample, sequenced in a study of shared clonotypes between healthy human individuals. Naive CD8 populations comprised CD45RO-negative cells positively selected for CCR7, excluding terminally differentiated effector memory CD45RA+ cells. Sequencing was performed with immunoSEQ multiplex PCR; in TCRdb, only in-frame clones are kept and a portion is missing. Of approximately 810,000 clones listed, 80% to 95% are singletons. Sequenced input: naive CD8+ T cells sorted from blood. All receptors come from a man aged 25 to 40 in good health.

The chain combines TRBV13 with TRBJ1-1, with 9 nucleotides matching TRBD1. The CDR3 length is 15 residues. After removal of 3 bases from V and 5 bases from J, the junction contained 7 bases not matched to a gene. Per the germline V gene, CDR1 is PRHDT and CDR2 is FYEKMQ (reference sequence). The CDR3 sequence is CASSFGTGPVTEAFF. The CDR3 nucleotides read TGTGCCAGCAGCTTCGGGACAGGGCCTGTTACTGAAGCTTTCTTT.

This clone appeared a single time. The CDR3 DNA reads TGTGCCACCAGTCGGGAGGGTTATACTTCCTACGAGCAGTACTTC. This codes for CATSREGYTSYEQYF. The chain employs TRBV15 and TRBJ2-7, with 8 nucleotides matching TRBD2. In germline, CDR1 is LNHNV, CDR2 YYDKDF (reference sequence). The CDR3 consists of 15 residues. V shed 6 bases and J 1 base; nucleotides not matched to a gene: 8.